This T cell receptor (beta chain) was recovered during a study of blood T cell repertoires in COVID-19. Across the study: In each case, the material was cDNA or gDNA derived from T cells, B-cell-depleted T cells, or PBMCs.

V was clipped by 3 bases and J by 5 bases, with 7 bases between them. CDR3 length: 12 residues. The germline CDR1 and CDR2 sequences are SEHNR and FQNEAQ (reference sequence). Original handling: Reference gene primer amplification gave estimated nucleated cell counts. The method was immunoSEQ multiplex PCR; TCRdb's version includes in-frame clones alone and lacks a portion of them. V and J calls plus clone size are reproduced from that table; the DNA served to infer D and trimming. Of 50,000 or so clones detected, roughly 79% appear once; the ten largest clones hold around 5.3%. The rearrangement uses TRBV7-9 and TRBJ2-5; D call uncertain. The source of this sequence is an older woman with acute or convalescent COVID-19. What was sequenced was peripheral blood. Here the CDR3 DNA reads TGTGCCAGCAGCTTCGAGAGGGAGACCCAGTACTTC. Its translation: CASSFERETQYF.